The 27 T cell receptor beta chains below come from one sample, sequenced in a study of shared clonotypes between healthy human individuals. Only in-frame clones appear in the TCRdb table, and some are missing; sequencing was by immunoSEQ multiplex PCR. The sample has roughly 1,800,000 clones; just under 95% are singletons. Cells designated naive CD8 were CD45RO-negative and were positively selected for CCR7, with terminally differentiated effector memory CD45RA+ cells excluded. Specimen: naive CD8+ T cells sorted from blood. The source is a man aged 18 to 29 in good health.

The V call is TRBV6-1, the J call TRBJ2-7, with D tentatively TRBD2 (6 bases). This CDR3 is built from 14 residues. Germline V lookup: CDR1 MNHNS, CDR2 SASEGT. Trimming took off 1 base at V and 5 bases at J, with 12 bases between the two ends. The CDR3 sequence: CASSEVGGSHEQYF. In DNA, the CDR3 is TGTGCCAGCAGTGAAGTAGGAGGGAGCCACGAGCAGTACTTC.

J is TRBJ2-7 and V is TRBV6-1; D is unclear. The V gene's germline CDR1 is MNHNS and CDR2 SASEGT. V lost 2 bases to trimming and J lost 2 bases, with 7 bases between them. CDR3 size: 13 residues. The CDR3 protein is CASSEMNAYEQYF. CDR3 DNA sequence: TGTGCCAGCAGTGAAATGAACGCCTACGAGCAGTACTTC.

The CDR3 DNA follows: TGTGCCAGCAGTTACTCGGCAGGGGGGGGCTATGGCTACACCTTC. Translation: CASSYSAGGGYGYTF. This sequence joins TRBV6-5 and TRBJ1-2; 7 positions agree with TRBD1. V dropped 0 bases and J dropped 4; count of bases not matched to a gene: 5. From germline, CDR1 is MNHEY and CDR2 SVGAGI. This CDR3 is built from 15 residues.

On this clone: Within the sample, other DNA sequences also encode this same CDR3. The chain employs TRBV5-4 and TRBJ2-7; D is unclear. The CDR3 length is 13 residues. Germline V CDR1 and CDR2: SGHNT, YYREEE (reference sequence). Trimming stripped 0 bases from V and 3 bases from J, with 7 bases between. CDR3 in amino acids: CASSLGPGYEQYF. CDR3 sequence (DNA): TGTGCCAGCAGCTTGGGGCCGGGCTACGAGCAGTACTTC. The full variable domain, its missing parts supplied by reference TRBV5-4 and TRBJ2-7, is ETGVTQSPTHLIKTRGQQVTLRCSSQSGHNTVSWYQQALGQGPQFIFQYYREEENGRGNFPPRFSGLQFPNYSSELNVNALELDDSALYLCASSLGPGYEQYFGPGTRLTVT.

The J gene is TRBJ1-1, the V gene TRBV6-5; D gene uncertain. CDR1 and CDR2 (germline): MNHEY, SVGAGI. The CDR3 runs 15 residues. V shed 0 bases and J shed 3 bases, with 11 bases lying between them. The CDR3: CASSYSGVGDTEAFF. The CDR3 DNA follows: TGTGCCAGCAGTTACTCCGGGGTTGGAGACACTGAAGCTTTCTTT.

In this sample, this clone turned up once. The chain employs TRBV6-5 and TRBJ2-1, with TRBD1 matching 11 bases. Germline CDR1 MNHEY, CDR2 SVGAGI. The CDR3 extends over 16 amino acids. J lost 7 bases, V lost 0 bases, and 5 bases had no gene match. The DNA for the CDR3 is TGTGCCAGCAGTTACTCCGGGACAGGGGGAATGAATGAGCAGTTCTTC. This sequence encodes CASSYSGTGGMNEQFF.

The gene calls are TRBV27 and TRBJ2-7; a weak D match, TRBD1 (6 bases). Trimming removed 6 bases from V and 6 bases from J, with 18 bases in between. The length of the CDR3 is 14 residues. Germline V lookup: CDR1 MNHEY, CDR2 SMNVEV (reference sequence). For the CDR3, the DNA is TGTGCCAGCAGCTGGGGGCAGGGGTTCGGCGAGCAGTACTTC. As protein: CASSWGQGFGEQYF.

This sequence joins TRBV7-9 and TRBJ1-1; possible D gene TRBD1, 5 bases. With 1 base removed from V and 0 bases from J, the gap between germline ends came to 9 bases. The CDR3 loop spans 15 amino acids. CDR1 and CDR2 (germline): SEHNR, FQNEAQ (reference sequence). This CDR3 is CASSLERGLNTEAFF. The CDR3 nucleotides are TGTGCCAGCAGCTTAGAGAGGGGTTTGAACACTGAAGCTTTCTTT.

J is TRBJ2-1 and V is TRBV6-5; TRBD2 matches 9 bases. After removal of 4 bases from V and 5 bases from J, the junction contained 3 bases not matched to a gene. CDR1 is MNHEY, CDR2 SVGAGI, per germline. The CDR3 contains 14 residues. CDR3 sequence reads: CASSWTSVHNEQFF. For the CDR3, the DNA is TGTGCCAGCAGTTGGACTAGCGTCCACAATGAGCAGTTCTTC.

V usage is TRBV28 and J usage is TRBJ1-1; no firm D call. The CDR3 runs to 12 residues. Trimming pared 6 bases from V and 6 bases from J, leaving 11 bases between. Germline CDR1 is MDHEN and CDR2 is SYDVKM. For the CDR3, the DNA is TGTGCCAGCAGGCGGCCGGCGGCTGAAGCTTTCTTT. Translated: CASRRPAAEAFF.

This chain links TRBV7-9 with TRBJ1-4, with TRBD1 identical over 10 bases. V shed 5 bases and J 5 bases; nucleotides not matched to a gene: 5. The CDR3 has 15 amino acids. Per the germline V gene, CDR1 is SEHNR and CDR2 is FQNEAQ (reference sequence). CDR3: CASSIPGQGNEKLFF. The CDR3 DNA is TGTGCCAGCAGCATTCCGGGACAGGGGAATGAAAAACTGTTTTTT.

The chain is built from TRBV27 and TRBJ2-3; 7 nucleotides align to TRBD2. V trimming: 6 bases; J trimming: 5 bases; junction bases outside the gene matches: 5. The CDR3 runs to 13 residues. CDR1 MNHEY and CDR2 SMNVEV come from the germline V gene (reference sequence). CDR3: CASSPWGGDTQYF. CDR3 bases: TGTGCCAGCAGCCCATGGGGGGGAGATACGCAGTATTTT.

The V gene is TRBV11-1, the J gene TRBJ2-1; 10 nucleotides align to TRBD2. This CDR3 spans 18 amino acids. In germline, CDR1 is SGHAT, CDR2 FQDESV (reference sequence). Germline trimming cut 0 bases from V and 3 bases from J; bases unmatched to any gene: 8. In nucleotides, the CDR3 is TGTGCCAGCAGCTTAGCTCTAGCGGGGGCCCCAATCTACAATGAGCAGTTCTTC. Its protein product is CASSLALAGAPIYNEQFF.

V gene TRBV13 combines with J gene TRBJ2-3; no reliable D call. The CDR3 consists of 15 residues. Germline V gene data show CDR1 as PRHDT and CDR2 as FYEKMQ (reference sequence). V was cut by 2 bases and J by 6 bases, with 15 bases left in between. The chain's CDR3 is CASSLIRSSYDTQYF. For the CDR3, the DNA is TGTGCCAGCAGCTTAATACGTTCGTCATATGATACGCAGTATTTT.

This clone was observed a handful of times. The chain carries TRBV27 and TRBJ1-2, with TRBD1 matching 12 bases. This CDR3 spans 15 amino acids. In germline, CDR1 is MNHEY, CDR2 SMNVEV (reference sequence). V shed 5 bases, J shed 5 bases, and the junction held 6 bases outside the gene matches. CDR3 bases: TGTGCCAGCAGTCCCGGGACAGGGGGCTTGTATGGCTACACCTTC. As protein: CASSPGTGGLYGYTF.

The CDR3 nucleotides are TGTGCCAGTAGTGCCCAGGACGGCTCCTACGAGCAGTACTTC. Translating gives CASSAQDGSYEQYF. V usage is TRBV19 and J usage is TRBJ2-7; D unclear. The CDR3 totals 14 residues. Trimming cost V 5 bases and J 0 bases, with 11 bases left between them. Germline V gene sequence: CDR1 LNHDA, CDR2 SQIVND (reference sequence).

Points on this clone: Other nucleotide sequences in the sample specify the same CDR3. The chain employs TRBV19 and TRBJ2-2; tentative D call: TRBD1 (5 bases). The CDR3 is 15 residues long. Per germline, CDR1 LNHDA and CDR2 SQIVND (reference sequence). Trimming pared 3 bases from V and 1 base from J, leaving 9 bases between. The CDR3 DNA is TGTGCCAGTAGTATCTGGGGCGGGAACACCGGGGAGCTGTTTTTT. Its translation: CASSIWGGNTGELFF.

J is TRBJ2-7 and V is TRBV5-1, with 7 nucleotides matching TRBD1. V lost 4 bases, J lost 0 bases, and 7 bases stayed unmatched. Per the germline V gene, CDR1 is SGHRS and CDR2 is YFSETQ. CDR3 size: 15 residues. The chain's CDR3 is CASSERQGLSYEQYF. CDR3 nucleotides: TGCGCCAGCAGCGAGCGACAGGGCCTCTCCTACGAGCAGTACTTC.

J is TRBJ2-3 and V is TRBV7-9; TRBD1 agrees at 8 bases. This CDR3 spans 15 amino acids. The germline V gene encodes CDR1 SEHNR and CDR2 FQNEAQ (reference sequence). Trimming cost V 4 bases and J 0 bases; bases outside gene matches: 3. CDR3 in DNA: TGTGCCAGCAGCTCACAGGGGGTTAGCACAGATACGCAGTATTTT. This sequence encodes CASSSQGVSTDTQYF. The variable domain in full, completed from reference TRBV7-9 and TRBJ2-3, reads DTGVSQNPRHKITKRGQNVTFRCDPISEHNRLYWYRQTLGQGPEFLTYFQNEAQLEKSRLLSDRFSAERPKGSFSTLEIQRTEQGDSAMYLCASSSQGVSTDTQYFGPGTRLTVL.

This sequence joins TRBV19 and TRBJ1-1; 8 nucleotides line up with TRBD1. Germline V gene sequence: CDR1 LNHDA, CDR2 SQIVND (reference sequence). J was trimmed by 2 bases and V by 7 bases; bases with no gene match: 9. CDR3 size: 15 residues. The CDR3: CASKIGGTGNTEAFF. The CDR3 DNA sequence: TGTGCCAGTAAGATCGGCGGGACAGGCAACACTGAAGCTTTCTTT.

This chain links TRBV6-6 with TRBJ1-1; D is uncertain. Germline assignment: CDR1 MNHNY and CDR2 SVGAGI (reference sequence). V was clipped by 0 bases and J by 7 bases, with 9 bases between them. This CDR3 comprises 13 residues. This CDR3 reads CASSYSGKDEAFF. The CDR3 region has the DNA TGTGCCAGCAGTTACTCGGGAAAGGATGAAGCTTTCTTT.

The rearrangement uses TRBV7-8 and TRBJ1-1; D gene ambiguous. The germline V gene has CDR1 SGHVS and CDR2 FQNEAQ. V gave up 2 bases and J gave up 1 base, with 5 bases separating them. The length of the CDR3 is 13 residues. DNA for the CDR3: TGTGCCAGCAGCTTAAGACCGAACACTGAAGCTTTCTTT. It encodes CASSLRPNTEAFF. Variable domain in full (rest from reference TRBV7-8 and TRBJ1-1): GAGVSQSPRYKVAKRGQDVALRCDPISGHVSLFWYQQALGQGPEFLTYFQNEAQLDKSGLPSDRFFAERPEGSVSTLKIQRTQQEDSAVYLCASSLRPNTEAFFGQGTRLTVV.

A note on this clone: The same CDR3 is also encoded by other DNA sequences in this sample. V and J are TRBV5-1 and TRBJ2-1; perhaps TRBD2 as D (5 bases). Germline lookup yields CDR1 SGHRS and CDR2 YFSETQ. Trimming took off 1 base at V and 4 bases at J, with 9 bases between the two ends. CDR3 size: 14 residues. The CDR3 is CASSLSGSYNEQFF. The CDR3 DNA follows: TGCGCCAGCAGCTTGTCGGGATCTTACAATGAGCAGTTCTTC.

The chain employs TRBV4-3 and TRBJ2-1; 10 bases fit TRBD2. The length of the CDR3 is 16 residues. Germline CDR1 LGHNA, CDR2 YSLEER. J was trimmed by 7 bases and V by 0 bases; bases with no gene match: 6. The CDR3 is CASSQEPGLAYNEQFF. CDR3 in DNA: TGCGCCAGCAGCCAAGAGCCGGGACTAGCGTATAATGAGCAGTTCTTC.

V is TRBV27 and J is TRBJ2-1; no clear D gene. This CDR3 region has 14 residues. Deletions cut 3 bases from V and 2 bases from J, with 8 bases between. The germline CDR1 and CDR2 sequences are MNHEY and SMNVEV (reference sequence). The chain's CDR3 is CASSFGQPYNEQFF. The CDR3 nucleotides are TGTGCCAGCAGTTTCGGCCAGCCCTACAATGAGCAGTTCTTC.

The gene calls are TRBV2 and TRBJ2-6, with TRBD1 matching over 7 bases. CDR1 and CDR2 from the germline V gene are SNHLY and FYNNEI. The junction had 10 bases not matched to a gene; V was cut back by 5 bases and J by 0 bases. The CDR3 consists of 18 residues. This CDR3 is CASSKQGSLPSGANVLTF. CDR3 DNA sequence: TGTGCCAGCAGTAAACAGGGGAGCCTTCCCTCTGGGGCCAACGTCCTGACTTTC. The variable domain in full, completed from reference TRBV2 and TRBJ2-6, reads EPEVTQTPSHQVTQMGQEVILRCVPISNHLYFYWYRQILGQKVEFLVSFYNNEISEKSEIFDDQFSVERPDGSNFTLKIRSTKLEDSAMYFCASSKQGSLPSGANVLTFGAGSRLTVL.

The CDR3 sequence: CASNTGGQETQYF. CDR3 DNA sequence: TGTGCCAGCAACACGGGGGGACAAGAGACCCAGTACTTC. This chain joins TRBV9 and TRBJ2-5; 7 nucleotides line up with TRBD2. CDR3 length: 13 residues. In germline, CDR1 is SGDLS, CDR2 YYNGEE. V shed 6 bases, J shed 2 bases, and the junction held 4 bases outside the gene matches.